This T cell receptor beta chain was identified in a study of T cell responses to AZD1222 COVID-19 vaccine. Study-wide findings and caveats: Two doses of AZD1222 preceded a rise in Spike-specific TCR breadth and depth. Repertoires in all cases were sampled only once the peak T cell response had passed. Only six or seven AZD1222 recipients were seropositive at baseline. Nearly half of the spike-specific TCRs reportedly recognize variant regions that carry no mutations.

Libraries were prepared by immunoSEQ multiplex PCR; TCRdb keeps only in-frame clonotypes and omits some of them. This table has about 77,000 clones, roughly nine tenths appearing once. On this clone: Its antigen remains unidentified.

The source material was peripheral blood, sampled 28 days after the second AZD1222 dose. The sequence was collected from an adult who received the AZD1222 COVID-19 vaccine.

This chain's CDR3 is CASSPGYGLNTIYF. As DNA, the CDR3 is TGTGCCAGCAGCCCCGGGTACGGGCTGAACACCATATATTTT. The chain carries TRBV27 and TRBJ1-3; no clear D. The CDR3 loop spans 14 amino acids. Germline CDR1 and CDR2: MNHEY and SMNVEV (reference sequence). Trimming pared 6 bases from V and 7 bases from J, leaving 16 bases between.